This T cell receptor (beta chain) came from a study of cytomegalovirus exposure and HLA in healthy donors. V dropped 5 bases and J dropped 7; count of bases not matched to a gene: 9. The length of the CDR3 is 14 residues. Germline V gene sequence: CDR1 SGHTA, CDR2 FQGNSA. The PCR used 60 Vbeta and 13 Jbeta primers. The assay was immunoSEQ multiplex PCR, and TCRdb's table has in-frame clones only and misses some. The sample includes about 200,000 clones, around 78% of them seen just once. The V and J genes are TRBV7-2 and TRBJ2-7, with 9 bases fitting TRBD1. The receptor's source is a woman in her 30s in good health and CMV-seropositive. The specimen sequenced was PBMCs. The CDR3 loop reads CASSLRTGEEEQYF. The CDR3 DNA reads as TGTGCCAGCAGCCTCCGGACAGGGGAAGAGGAGCAGTACTTC.